The 10 T cell receptor beta chains in this list originate from one sample, sequenced in a study of T cell changes during pregnancy in multiple sclerosis. Libraries were prepared by immunoSEQ multiplex PCR; TCRdb keeps only in-frame clonotypes and omits some of them. The sample records under 95,000 clones, 80% to 95% being singletons. The sequences come from peripheral blood, collected after pregnancy. The receptors were gathered from a female donor with multiple sclerosis, enrolled in a pregnancy study.

The chain joins TRBV7-9 to TRBJ1-5; 8 nucleotides line up with TRBD1. Trimming at V came to 5 bases and at J to 9 bases, leaving 12 bases not matched to a gene. The CDR3 is made up of 15 amino acids. Germline lookup yields CDR1 SEHNR and CDR2 FQNEAQ (reference sequence). CDR3 DNA: TGTGCCAGCAGCCCCTGGACAGGGCGCAGCCGGCCCCAGCATTTT. It codes for CASSPWTGRSRPQHF.

This chain uses TRBV28 with TRBJ2-7; D is perhaps TRBD2 (6 bases). V shed 7 bases and J shed 3 bases, with 16 bases lying between them. The CDR3 length is 14 residues. The germline V gene has CDR1 MDHEN and CDR2 SYDVKM. CDR3 coding DNA: TGTGCCAGCACCCTGGGGGGTCTGGTCTACGAGCAGTACTTC. As protein: CASTLGGLVYEQYF.

Written as DNA, the CDR3 is TGCGCCAGCAGCTTGGGGACAGGGGGCGAGGAGCCCCAGCATTTT. The encoded protein is CASSLGTGGEEPQHF. V and J are TRBV5-1 and TRBJ1-5, with 11 nucleotides matching TRBD1. CDR1 and CDR2 from the germline V gene are SGHRS and YFSETQ. This CDR3 is 15 amino acids long. V shed 0 bases and J 8 bases; nucleotides not matched to a gene: 4. Using reference TRBV5-1 and TRBJ1-5 for the parts outside the CDR3, the full variable domain is KAGVTQTPRYLIKTRGQQVTLSCSPISGHRSVSWYQQTPGQGLQFLFEYFSETQRNKGNFPGRFSGRQFSNSRSEMNVSTLELGDSALYLCASSLGTGGEEPQHFGDGTRLSIL.

This clone was counted a few times. The V and J genes are TRBV19 and TRBJ1-2; 7 bases are a match to TRBD1. The V segment lost 6 bases and the J segment 8 bases; nucleotides outside the gene matches: 18. Germline V CDR1 and CDR2: LNHDA, SQIVND (reference sequence). The CDR3 has 16 amino acids. This CDR3 is CASSMTPGQGVMGYTF. CDR3 DNA: TGTGCCAGTAGCATGACCCCAGGGCAGGGGGTCATGGGCTACACCTTC.

The rearrangement joins TRBV6-4 to TRBJ2-6; a weak D match, TRBD2 (6 bases). V was pared by 0 bases and J by 0 bases, with 12 bases between. Germline V gene data show CDR1 as MRHNA and CDR2 as SNTAGT. The CDR3 is 18 residues long. CDR3: CASSDSPTGLSGANVLTF. The CDR3 DNA reads as TGTGCCAGCAGTGACTCTCCGACGGGACTCTCTGGGGCCAACGTCCTGACTTTC.

This chain links TRBV4-1 with TRBJ1-1; the D is unclear. The CDR3 length is 13 residues. Between the trimmed V and J ends, which lost 1 base and 4 bases, there was a span of 7 bases. Germline V gene data show CDR1 as MGHRA and CDR2 as YSYEKL. CDR3 sequence reads: CASSQGTGTEAFF. CDR3 sequence (DNA): TGCGCCAGCAGCCAAGGTACGGGCACTGAAGCTTTCTTT.

The chain has TRBV5-8 and TRBJ2-1, with TRBD2 matching 8 bases. V dropped 3 bases and J dropped 1; count of bases not matched to a gene: 3. There are 15 residues in the CDR3. CDR1 is SGHTS, CDR2 YDEGEE, per germline. The DNA of the CDR3 is TGTGCCAGCAGCTCCGGGACTAGTTCCTACAATGAGCAGTTCTTC. Translating it yields CASSSGTSSYNEQFF.

This chain uses TRBV28 with TRBJ1-2; D is perhaps TRBD1 (5 bases). Trimming stripped 6 bases from V and 5 bases from J, with 13 bases between. Looked up from germline, CDR1 is MDHEN and CDR2 is SYDVKM. The CDR3 loop spans 13 amino acids. The CDR3 sequence is CASSVTVFYGYTF. CDR3 nucleotides: TGTGCCAGCAGCGTGACAGTGTTTTATGGCTACACCTTC.

This chain links TRBV5-6 with TRBJ1-1; no definite D call. The germline CDR1 and CDR2 sequences are SGHDT and YYEEEE. The V and J ends lost 3 bases and 2 bases respectively, with 14 bases between them. There are 15 residues in the CDR3. The DNA for the CDR3 is TGTGCCAGCAGCTACCCCCTCACAGAAAACACTGAAGCTTTCTTT. Translation gives CASSYPLTENTEAFF.

This sequence joins TRBV7-2 and TRBJ2-1, with 7 bases lining up with TRBD2. There are 16 residues in the CDR3. V lost 3 bases to trimming and J lost 0 bases; unmatched junction nucleotides: 5. From germline, CDR1 is SGHTA and CDR2 FQGNSA. The CDR3, as DNA: TGTGCCAGCAGCTTTAGCGGGCAAAGCTCCTACAATGAGCAGTTCTTC. Translated: CASSFSGQSSYNEQFF.